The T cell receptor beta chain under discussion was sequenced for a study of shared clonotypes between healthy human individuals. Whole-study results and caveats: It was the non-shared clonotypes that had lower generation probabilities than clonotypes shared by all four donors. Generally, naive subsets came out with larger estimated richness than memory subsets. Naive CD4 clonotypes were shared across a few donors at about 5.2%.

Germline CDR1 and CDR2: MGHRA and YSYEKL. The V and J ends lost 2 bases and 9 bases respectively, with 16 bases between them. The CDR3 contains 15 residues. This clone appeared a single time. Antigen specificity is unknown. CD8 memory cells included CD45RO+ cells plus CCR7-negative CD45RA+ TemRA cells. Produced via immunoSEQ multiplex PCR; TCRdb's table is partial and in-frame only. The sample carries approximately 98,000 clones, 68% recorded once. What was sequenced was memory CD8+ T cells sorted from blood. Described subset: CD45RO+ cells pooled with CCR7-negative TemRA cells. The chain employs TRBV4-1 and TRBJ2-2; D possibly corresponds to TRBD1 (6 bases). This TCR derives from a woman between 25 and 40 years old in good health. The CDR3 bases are TGCGCCAGCAGCCAATTACAGGGTCTTCACCGGGAGCTGTTTTTT. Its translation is CASSQLQGLHRELFF.